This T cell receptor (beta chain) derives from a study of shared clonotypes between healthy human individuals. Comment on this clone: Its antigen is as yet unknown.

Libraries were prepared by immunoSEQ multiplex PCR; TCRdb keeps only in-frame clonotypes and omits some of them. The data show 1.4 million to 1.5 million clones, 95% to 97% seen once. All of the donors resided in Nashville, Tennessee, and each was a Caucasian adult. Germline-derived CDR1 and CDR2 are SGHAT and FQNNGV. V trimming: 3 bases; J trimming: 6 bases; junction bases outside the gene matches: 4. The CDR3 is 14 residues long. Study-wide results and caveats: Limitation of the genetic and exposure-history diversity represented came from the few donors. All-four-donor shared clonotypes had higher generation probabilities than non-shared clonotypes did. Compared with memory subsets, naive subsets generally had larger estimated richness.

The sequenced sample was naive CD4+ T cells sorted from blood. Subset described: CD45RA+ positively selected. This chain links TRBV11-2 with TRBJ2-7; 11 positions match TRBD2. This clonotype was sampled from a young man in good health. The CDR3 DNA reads TGTGCCAGCAGCTTCCTAGCGGGAGGTTTCGAGCAGTACTTC. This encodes CASSFLAGGFEQYF.